This is a list of T cell receptor beta chains from one sample in a study of cytomegalovirus exposure and HLA in healthy donors. Only in-frame clones appear in the TCRdb table, and some are missing; sequencing was by immunoSEQ multiplex PCR. The table lists 75,000 to 80,000 clones, more than 60% of them singletons. What was sequenced was PBMCs. These receptors all come from a male donor in good health and CMV-seropositive. CDR3s include the opening cysteine and the closing phenylalanine or tryptophan. Fields, in order: J gene, clone size, CDR3 length, D gene, V gene, CDR3 protein, CDR3 DNA. A D gene is named only where the DNA matches it firmly. Size is stated for part of the rows, as once, few or many counts, or as a class when the clone is expanded.

TRBJ1-1	-	14	TRBD1	TRBV18	CASRGQGINTEAFF	TGTGCCAGCCGAGGACAGGGAATTAACACTGAAGCTTTCTTT
TRBJ1-5	once	17	-	TRBV7-9	CASSLGRGPVFGQPQHF	TGTGCCAGCAGCTTAGGGCGCGGTCCCGTGTTTGGGCAGCCCCAGCATTTT
TRBJ1-1	-	16	TRBD1	TRBV7-2	CASSPHSQGAGTEAFF	TGTGCCAGCAGCCCCCACTCACAGGGGGCAGGGACTGAAGCTTTCTTT
TRBJ2-7	-	14	TRBD1	TRBV27	CASSPRQGGLEQYF	TGTGCCAGCAGCCCAAGACAGGGCGGACTCGAGCAGTACTTC
TRBJ2-2	-	14	-	TRBV6-6	CASKPRRNTGELFF	TGTGCCAGCAAGCCGAGGAGGAACACCGGGGAGCTGTTTTTT
TRBJ2-7	-	15	TRBD2	TRBV10-2	CASSAGLASSYEQYF	TGCGCCAGCAGTGCGGGACTAGCGTCCTCCTACGAGCAGTACTTC
TRBJ2-7	-	15	-	TRBV5-1	CATKEILGGRSEQYF	TGCGCCACTAAGGAGATCCTCGGAGGCCGCTCAGAGCAGTACTTC
TRBJ2-7	-	11	-	TRBV5-1	CASSARGEQYF	TGCGCCAGCAGCGCCAGGGGCGAGCAGTACTTC
TRBJ1-1	-	11	-	TRBV29-1	CSVGGFSEAFF	TGCAGCGTAGGGGGTTTCTCTGAAGCTTTCTTT
TRBJ1-2	-	13	-	TRBV6-5	CASRTGRGYGYTF	TGTGCCAGCAGAACCGGGAGGGGTTATGGCTACACCTTC
TRBJ1-2	-	15	-	TRBV9	CASSHNRVGRYGYTF	TGTGCCAGCAGCCATAACAGGGTCGGCAGGTATGGCTACACCTTC
TRBJ2-2	-	12	-	TRBV5-1	CASSRNTGELFF	TGCGCCAGCAGCCGGAACACCGGGGAGCTGTTTTTT
TRBJ1-2	-	14	-	TRBV7-9	CASSSTSGGYGYTF	TGTGCCAGCAGCTCTACCTCGGGGGGCTATGGCTACACCTTC
TRBJ1-1	once	15	-	TRBV5-5	CASSLVVLGGTEAFF	TGTGCCAGCAGCTTGGTCGTTTTGGGAGGCACTGAAGCTTTCTTT
TRBJ2-5	-	16	-	TRBV5-5	CASSRYQGRDQETQYF	TGTGCCAGCAGCCGCTACCAGGGGAGGGACCAAGAGACCCAGTACTTC
TRBJ2-7	-	12	-	TRBV7-2	CASSSLVPGQYF	TGTGCCAGCAGCTCCTTAGTTCCTGGGCAGTACTTC
TRBJ1-1	-	14	-	TRBV27	CASSPRRKNTEAFF	TGTGCCAGCAGTCCCCGGCGGAAGAACACTGAAGCTTTCTTT
TRBJ2-5	once	14	-	TRBV7-9	CASTPGISEETQYF	TGTGCCAGCACTCCAGGGATATCAGAAGAGACCCAGTACTTC
TRBJ1-5	once	14	-	TRBV27	CASSLKGGNQPQHF	TGTGCCAGCAGTTTGAAGGGAGGCAATCAGCCCCAGCATTTT
TRBJ2-7	-	11	-	TRBV29-1	CSVAGSYEQYF	TGCAGCGTTGCGGGGTCCTACGAGCAGTACTTC
TRBJ2-7	-	14	-	TRBV19	CASSSRDTSYEQYF	TGTGCCAGTAGCTCACGGGACACGTCCTACGAGCAGTACTTC
TRBJ1-2	-	18	TRBD1	TRBV19	CASSIDGGTGLIQDGYTF	TGTGCCAGTAGTATAGATGGGGGGACAGGTCTAATCCAAGATGGCTACACCTTC
TRBJ2-2	-	15	-	TRBV6-4	CASKRDFYNTGELFF	TGTGCCAGCAAAAGGGACTTCTACAACACCGGGGAGCTGTTTTTT
TRBJ2-1	-	14	-	TRBV5-1	CASSLVGDYNEQFF	TGCGCCAGCAGCTTGGTGGGCGATTACAATGAGCAGTTCTTC
TRBJ2-7	-	15	-	TRBV5-4	CASSIQGKSSYEQYF	TGTGCCAGCAGCATACAGGGTAAAAGTAGCTACGAGCAGTACTTC
TRBJ1-2	few	14	TRBD1	TRBV19	CASSATGGVYGYTF	TGTGCCAGTAGTGCAACAGGGGGCGTCTATGGCTACACCTTC
TRBJ1-2	-	16	TRBD1	TRBV28	CASSQPVGQGNYGYTF	TGTGCCAGCAGTCAACCAGTAGGACAGGGGAACTATGGCTACACCTTC